A single sample is the source of the 24 T cell receptor beta chains below, sequenced in a study of T cells in Graves' hyperthyroidism and ophthalmopathy. TCR beta CDR3 sequences were amplified from RNA transcripts. The primer set for the first-round RT-PCR of the TCR CDR3 was HTBI. A single record per CDR3 protein comes from TCRdb applying MiXCR to the multiplex PCR reads. The table lists about 680,000 distinct CDR3 sequences, under 45% of them singletons, with less than 35% in the top ten. Sequenced sample: blood. The receptors shown here come from a woman between 40 and 55 years old with Graves' hyperthyroidism.

This clonotype occurred many times. The chain carries TRBV7-2 and TRBJ1-1; weak D call: TRBD1 (6 bases). The germline V and J ends were trimmed by 5 bases and 1 base, with 11 bases remaining between them. The germline V gene encodes CDR1 SGHTA and CDR2 FQGNSA. This CDR3 has 14 amino acids. The CDR3 DNA is TGTGCCAGCAGCCTCCCGGGGGCGAACACTGAAGCTTTCTTT. It encodes CASSLPGANTEAFF.

This chain connects TRBV4-1 to TRBJ2-7, with D possibly matching TRBD1 (5 bases). The length of the CDR3 is 15 residues. V gave up 3 bases and J gave up 0 bases, with 12 bases separating them. From germline, CDR1 is MGHRA and CDR2 YSYEKL. CDR3 nucleotide sequence: TGCGCCAGCAGCCATCGGACACAAGGCTCCTACGAGCAGTACTTC. Its protein product is CASSHRTQGSYEQYF.

This clonotype came up many times. The gene calls are TRBV7-9 and TRBJ2-7; 7 bases align to TRBD2. From germline, CDR1 is SEHNR and CDR2 FQNEAQ (reference sequence). V lost 6 bases and J lost 9; bases outside the gene matches: 8. The CDR3 consists of 12 residues. The CDR3 nucleotides read TGTGCCAGCAGTGGGGGGGGAACCGGGCAGTACTTC. This sequence encodes CASSGGGTGQYF.

V and J are TRBV6-5 and TRBJ1-1; tentative D call: TRBD1 (5 bases). This CDR3 region has 15 residues. The germline gives CDR1 MNHEY, CDR2 SVGAGI. With 7 bases removed from V and 1 base from J, the gap between germline ends came to 16 bases. The CDR3 region is CASNFASDTNTEAFF. In DNA form, the CDR3 reads TGTGCCAGCAACTTCGCCTCGGACACGAACACTGAAGCTTTCTTT.

This chain joins TRBV7-2 and TRBJ2-7; 10 bases match TRBD2. The V segment lost 4 bases and the J segment 3 bases; nucleotides outside the gene matches: 12. CDR1 is SGHTA and CDR2 is FQGNSA in the germline V gene. The CDR3 totals 17 residues. The CDR3 loop reads CASSYGLAAPPFYEQYF. The CDR3 nucleotides read TGTGCCAGCAGCTACGGACTAGCGGCCCCCCCGTTCTACGAGCAGTACTTC.

This rearrangement joins TRBV7-2 to TRBJ1-5, with D hard to call. Trimming left V 5 bases short and J 11 bases short, with 13 bases between. This CDR3 is built from 12 residues. The germline CDR1 and CDR2 sequences are SGHTA and FQGNSA. The CDR3 here is CASSQTQETQHF. Written as DNA, the CDR3 is TGTGCCAGCAGCCAGACTCAAGAGACCCAGCATTTT.

The rearrangement joins TRBV6-5 to TRBJ2-7; 10 nucleotides match TRBD1. Germline V gene sequence: CDR1 MNHEY, CDR2 SVGAGI. V shed 1 base and J 0 bases; nucleotides not matched to a gene: 6. The CDR3 is 17 residues long. In DNA form, the CDR3 reads TGTGCCAGCAGTTACTACACGGACAGGGGGAGCTCCTACGAGCAGTACTTC. Translating gives CASSYYTDRGSSYEQYF.

Many counts were recorded for this clonotype. The J gene is TRBJ1-2, the V gene TRBV7-2, with a weak D call TRBD1 (6 bases). Germline V gene lookup returns CDR1 SGHTA and CDR2 FQGNSA. V shed 1 base and J shed 8 bases, with 11 bases lying between them. The length of the CDR3 is 13 residues. CDR3 bases: TGTGCCAGCAGCTTAGAGGGGGGACGGGGCTACACCTTC. It is translated as CASSLEGGRGYTF. Full variable domain (rest looked up from reference TRBV7-2 and TRBJ1-2): GAGVSQSPSNKVTEKGKDVELRCDPISGHTALYWYRQSLGQGLEFLIYFQGNSAPDKSGLPSDRFSAERTGGSVSTLTIQRTQQEDSAVYLCASSLEGGRGYTFGSGTRLTVV.

The genes are TRBV7-9 and TRBJ2-7; 10 bases are a match to TRBD2. TRBJ2-1 matches the DNA end more closely, so the J call is doubtful. Germline V gene data show CDR1 as SEHNR and CDR2 as FQNEAQ (reference sequence). This CDR3 has 15 amino acids. This CDR3 reads CASSIIAGGSHEQFF. DNA of the CDR3: TGTGCCAGCAGCATAATAGCGGGAGGAAGTCATGAGCAGTTCTTC.

The chain couples TRBV12-3 or TRBV12-4 to TRBJ1-5; 9 positions match TRBD1. This CDR3 contains 20 residues. V lost 7 bases, J lost 0 bases, and 19 bases stayed unmatched. CDR3 sequence reads: CASNPTGGDDPVYSNQPQHF. CDR3 DNA sequence: TGTGCCAGCAACCCAACAGGGGGCGATGACCCAGTCTATAGCAATCAGCCCCAGCATTTT.

This clonotype has at least ten counts. The chain has TRBV7-2 and TRBJ1-5; D is ambiguous. Trimming removed 0 bases from V and 2 bases from J, with 8 bases in between. The CDR3 totals 15 residues. Germline CDR1 reads SGHTA; CDR2 reads FQGNSA. This CDR3 reads CASSLAAEGNQPQHF. DNA of the CDR3: TGTGCCAGCAGCTTAGCTGCAGAGGGCAATCAGCCCCAGCATTTT.

This clonotype was counted a single time. This may be a read error, as it is one base from a much larger clone. The chain combines TRBV10-3 with TRBJ2-7; 7 nucleotides line up with TRBD2. The ends lost 9 bases at V and 6 bases at J; junction bases unmatched: 8. Germline V gene data show CDR1 as ENHRY and CDR2 as SYGVKD. The CDR3 is made up of 12 amino acids. The CDR3 nucleotides read TGTGCCATTCGGGGGGAACTTTGCGAGCAGTACTTC. This codes for CAIRGELCEQYF.

This clonotype has only a few counts. The gene calls are TRBV6-1 and TRBJ2-7; 9 nucleotides line up with TRBD2. This CDR3 contains 13 residues. Germline CDR1 reads MNHNS; CDR2 reads SASEGT. J gave up 7 bases and V 10 bases, and 11 bases lay outside the gene matches. CDR3 DNA: TGTGCCATCATATCTAGCGGGGACGGGGAGCAGTACTTC. Amino acids: CAIISSGDGEQYF.

On this clonotype: One base away lies a much larger clone, so this may be a sequencing read error. The genes are TRBV9 and TRBJ2-7; 11 nucleotides match TRBD2. CDR3 length: 14 amino acids. The germline CDR1 and CDR2 sequences are SGDLS and YYNGEE. CDR3 coding DNA: TGTGCCAACAGCGTAAACGGACTAGCGGGCGAGCAGTACTTC. Amino acid sequence: CANSVNGLAGEQYF.

The chain combines TRBV4-3 with TRBJ1-6; D uncertain. V gave up 1 base and J gave up 9 bases, with 10 bases separating them. The CDR3 totals 14 residues. Looked up from germline, CDR1 is LGHNA and CDR2 is YSLEER. The CDR3 DNA sequence: TGCGCCAGCAGCCAAGTCCCCGGGCTTTCACCCCTCCACTTT. The encoded protein is CASSQVPGLSPLHF.

This clonotype was recorded many times. The chain recombines TRBV20-1 with TRBJ2-6; TRBD1 is a possible D gene (6 bases). There are 14 residues in the CDR3. Germline CDR1 and CDR2: DFQATT and SNEGSKA (reference sequence). The V and J ends lost 5 bases and 4 bases respectively, with 12 bases between them. CDR3 bases: TGCAGTGCTGTTACAGGGAACGGGGCCAACGTCCTGACTTTC. The encoded protein is CSAVTGNGANVLTF.

This clonotype appeared many times. The chain has TRBV7-2 and TRBJ2-5, with D possibly being TRBD1 (5 bases). V was clipped by 5 bases and J by 2 bases, with 18 bases between them. CDR1 SGHTA and CDR2 FQGNSA come from the germline V gene. CDR3 length: 16 amino acids. This CDR3 reads CASSTAYRSRQETQYF. Written as DNA, the CDR3 is TGTGCCAGCAGCACCGCTTACAGGAGTCGGCAAGAGACCCAGTACTTC.

This clonotype was counted only a few times. Compared with germline, one end of the junction differs, possibly owing to a read error. The J gene is TRBJ1-4, the V gene TRBV7-2; TRBD1 aligns across 9 bases. Germline loops: CDR1 SGHTA, CDR2 FQGNSA. The CDR3 totals 14 residues. The DNA for the CDR3 is TGCGCCAGCAGCCAAAACAGGGGGCTGAAAAAACTGTTTTTT. Protein sequence: CASSQNRGLKKLFF.

In this sample, this clonotype turned up a few times. The CDR3 DNA follows: TGCGCCAGCAGCCGATTCTCCATACAGGGGAACTATGGCTACACCTTC. This codes for CASSRFSIQGNYGYTF. The J gene is TRBJ1-2, the V gene TRBV5-1; 7 bases line up with TRBD1. V shed 4 bases, J shed 2 bases, and the junction held 11 bases outside the gene matches. Germline values: CDR1 SGHRS, CDR2 YFSETQ. The CDR3 is 16 amino acids. Filled out from reference TRBV5-1 and TRBJ1-2, the complete variable domain reads KAGVTQTPRYLIKTRGQQVTLSCSPISGHRSVSWYQQTPGQGLQFLFEYFSETQRNKGNFPGRFSGRQFSNSRSEMNVSTLELGDSALYLCASSRFSIQGNYGYTFGSGTRLTVV.

This clonotype was picked up many times. The chain employs TRBV7-2 and TRBJ1-2; TRBD1 aligns across 8 bases. After removal of 5 bases from V and 5 bases from J, the junction contained 4 bases not matched to a gene. The CDR3 consists of 13 residues. CDR1 is SGHTA and CDR2 is FQGNSA in the germline V gene. The CDR3 DNA sequence: TGTGCCAGCAGCAACGGACAGGGATATGGCTACACCTTC. This codes for CASSNGQGYGYTF.

This chain uses TRBV10-3 with TRBJ2-3; no firm D call. Germline loops: CDR1 ENHRY, CDR2 SYGVKD. With 0 bases removed from V and 2 bases from J, the gap between germline ends came to 12 bases. The CDR3 contains 16 residues. The CDR3 loop reads CAISESSTLPTDTQYF. In DNA, the CDR3 is TGTGCCATCAGTGAGTCTAGTACGCTTCCCACAGATACGCAGTATTTT.

The chain uses TRBV7-2 and TRBJ1-3; no clear D gene. The V gene's germline CDR1 is SGHTA and CDR2 FQGNSA. This CDR3 comprises 16 residues. The V and J ends lost 1 base and 7 bases respectively, with 17 bases between them. The CDR3 DNA follows: TGTGCCAGCAGCTTAGGTTACGGGGAAAACGGGAACACCATATATTTT. It specifies CASSLGYGENGNTIYF.

This clonotype was recorded a few times. The CDR3 DNA is TGTGCCAGCAGTTACCGTTATAAGGGCGGCACTGAAGCTTTCTTT. This translates into CASSYRYKGGTEAFF. The chain joins TRBV6-5 to TRBJ1-1; D is ambiguous. Germline V gives CDR1 MNHEY, CDR2 SVGAGI. V was pared by 2 bases and J by 4 bases, with 14 bases between. The CDR3 length is 15 residues.

This clonotype was seen at least ten times. The V and J genes are TRBV25-1 and TRBJ1-5; no clear D gene. This CDR3 has 16 residues. With 4 bases removed from V and 3 bases from J, the gap between germline ends came to 16 bases. Germline values: CDR1 MGHDK, CDR2 SYGVNS. In DNA, the CDR3 is TGTGCCAGCAGTGTTTGGGGTGGGCCTACCAATCAGCCCCAGCATTTT. It codes for CASSVWGGPTNQPQHF.